One and the same sample provided the 25 T cell receptor beta chains below, sequenced in a study of cytotoxic CD8 clonotypes in ibrutinib-treated CLL. Only in-frame clones appear in the TCRdb table, and some are missing; sequencing was by immunoSEQ multiplex PCR. The sample yields hundreds of thousands of clones, 70% seen once. Here the sequenced sample was PBMCs, taken after 24 months of ibrutinib treatment. Every receptor here comes from a human donor with chronic lymphocytic leukemia.

This clone was seen only once. The V gene is TRBV30, the J gene TRBJ1-3; maybe TRBD1 (6 bases). V was clipped by 0 bases and J by 0 bases, with 9 bases between them. Germline V gene lookup returns CDR1 GTSNPN and CDR2 SVGIG (reference sequence). This CDR3 spans 15 amino acids. The DNA of the CDR3 is TGTGCCTGGAGTGTTATAGGGGGCTCTGGAAACACCATATATTTT. Amino acids: CAWSVIGGSGNTIYF.

The chain is built from TRBV6-6 and TRBJ2-7, with TRBD2 matching 10 bases. Germline V gene sequence: CDR1 MNHNY, CDR2 SVGAGI (reference sequence). This CDR3 has 14 amino acids. Unmatched junction bases numbered 5, after V lost 6 bases and J lost 3 bases. The CDR3 loop reads CASSASGSLYEQYF. In DNA, the CDR3 is TGTGCCAGCAGCGCTAGCGGGAGTCTCTACGAGCAGTACTTC.

V usage is TRBV11-3 and J usage is TRBJ2-7; D gene uncertain. The ends were cut back, 5 bases at V and 3 bases at J, with 11 bases in the middle. Germline V gives CDR1 SGHNT, CDR2 YENEEA. The CDR3 has 13 amino acids. The CDR3 DNA is TGTGCCAGCAGCGCACACCCGAACTACGAGCAGTACTTC. Translation gives CASSAHPNYEQYF.

This chain uses TRBV5-5 with TRBJ2-5, with 7 bases lining up with TRBD1. The trim removed 4 bases at V and 4 bases at J, leaving 1 base unmatched. This CDR3 is built from 12 residues. Germline assignment: CDR1 SGHKS and CDR2 YYEKEE (reference sequence). The CDR3 loop reads CASSRQGETQYF. The DNA for the CDR3 is TGTGCCAGCAGCCGACAGGGAGAGACCCAGTACTTC.

The chain couples TRBV28 to TRBJ2-6; D remains ambiguous. V lost 10 bases, J lost 4 bases, and 17 bases lay in between. Germline loops: CDR1 MDHEN, CDR2 SYDVKM. CDR3 size: 15 residues. The CDR3 DNA is TGTGCCATTCAGGAGAACCTCCACGGGGCCAACGTCCTGACTTTC. Translation gives CAIQENLHGANVLTF.

The chain employs TRBV6-6 and TRBJ1-4; 7 bases agree with TRBD1. The V segment lost 4 bases and the J segment 7 bases; nucleotides outside the gene matches: 6. Germline loops: CDR1 MNHNY, CDR2 SVGAGI (reference sequence). CDR3 size: 14 residues. CDR3 coding DNA: TGTGCCAGCAGTTCCAGGGGGGTTGGTGAAAAACTGTTTTTT. Its protein product is CASSSRGVGEKLFF.

This sequence joins TRBV28 and TRBJ1-4, with 7 bases aligning to TRBD1. V shed 3 bases and J 11 bases; nucleotides not matched to a gene: 3. This CDR3 contains 12 residues. Looked up from germline, CDR1 is MDHEN and CDR2 is SYDVKM. The DNA for the CDR3 is TGTGCCAGCAGTTTTCAAGGGGGCAAACTGTTTTTT. This codes for CASSFQGGKLFF.

The CDR3 DNA reads as TGTGCCAGCAGCCATCTGGGGACTAGCATTTGGGAGCAGTACTTC. Its translation is CASSHLGTSIWEQYF. V usage is TRBV11-2 and J usage is TRBJ2-7; 9 bases fit TRBD2. V gave up 5 bases and J gave up 7 bases; unmatched junction bases: 12. Germline loops: CDR1 SGHAT, CDR2 FQNNGV. The CDR3 consists of 15 residues.

This clone was detected only once. V and J are TRBV29-1 and TRBJ2-5; the D call may be TRBD1 or TRBD2 (5 bases each). V lost 5 bases, J lost 1 base, and 11 bases lay in between. This CDR3 spans 13 amino acids. Germline V CDR1 and CDR2: SQVTM, ANQGSEA. In nucleotides, the CDR3 is TGCAGCGTTAACCGGGGCCTCCAAGAGACCCAGTACTTC. Protein product: CSVNRGLQETQYF.

The rearrangement uses TRBV28 and TRBJ1-1, with D possibly TRBD1 on 5 matching bases. The CDR3 runs to 13 residues. Trimming pared 5 bases from V and 4 bases from J, leaving 11 bases between. Germline V CDR1 and CDR2: MDHEN, SYDVKM. Written as DNA, the CDR3 is TGTGCCAGCAGTCCAGCCGGGGGCACTGAAGCTTTCTTT. It encodes CASSPAGGTEAFF.

The rearrangement joins TRBV27 to TRBJ1-5; D is ambiguous. CDR1 is MNHEY, CDR2 SMNVEV, per germline (reference sequence). This CDR3 contains 14 residues. V gave up 5 bases and J gave up 2 bases, with 10 bases separating them. The CDR3 here is CASSIAYGNQPQHF. The CDR3 bases are TGTGCCAGCAGTATAGCCTATGGCAATCAGCCCCAGCATTTT.

The rearrangement joins TRBV6-6 to TRBJ2-7; tentatively, D is TRBD1 (5 bases). The CDR3 covers 11 residues. CDR1 is MNHNY and CDR2 is SVGAGI in the germline V gene (reference sequence). V lost 7 bases to trimming and J lost 1 base, with 5 bases between them. The CDR3 DNA sequence: TGTGCCAGCACAGGGTCCTACGAGCAGTACTTC. Translated, it gives CASTGSYEQYF.

The CDR3 region has the DNA TGTGCCACCAGCAGAGGGGCTAGCGGAAGCACAGATACGCAGTATTTT. Protein product: CATSRGASGSTDTQYF. The rearrangement joins TRBV15 to TRBJ2-3; the match to TRBD2 covers 7 bases. The CDR3 has 16 residues. Germline values: CDR1 LNHNV, CDR2 YYDKDF (reference sequence). Trimming at V came to 1 base and at J to 0 bases, leaving 4 bases not matched to a gene. Filled out from reference TRBV15 and TRBJ2-3, the complete variable domain reads DAMVIQNPRYQVTQFGKPVTLSCSQTLNHNVMYWYQQKSSQAPKLLFHYYDKDFNNEADTPDNFQSRRPNTSFCFLDIRSPGLGDTAMYLCATSRGASGSTDTQYFGPGTRLTVL.

The chain links TRBV29-1 to TRBJ2-5, with TRBD2 matching over 8 bases. Germline V lookup: CDR1 SQVTM, CDR2 ANQGSEA. This CDR3 has 12 residues. The V gene end was trimmed by 7 bases and the J gene end by 1 base; junction bases not matched to a gene: 2. CDR3 sequence: CSGAGGQETQYF. CDR3 in DNA: TGCAGCGGGGCGGGGGGCCAAGAGACCCAGTACTTC.

The chain couples TRBV9 to TRBJ2-5, with D perhaps matching TRBD1 or TRBD2 (5 bases each). The CDR3 is made up of 16 amino acids. The germline gives CDR1 SGDLS, CDR2 YYNGEE. The germline V and J ends were trimmed by 3 bases and 7 bases, with 22 bases remaining between them. For the CDR3, the DNA is TGTGCCAGCAGCGATGGGACCGCCACGTTCCGGGGGACCCAGTACTTC. It is translated as CASSDGTATFRGTQYF.

CDR3 residues: CASSYRGGSGELFF. CDR3 DNA: TGTGCCAGCAGTTACAGGGGGGGATCCGGGGAGCTGTTTTTT. This sequence joins TRBV6-5 and TRBJ2-2; possible D gene TRBD2, 7 bases. The germline V gene has CDR1 MNHEY and CDR2 SVGAGI. CDR3 size: 14 residues. V was clipped by 2 bases and J by 6 bases, with 10 bases between them.

V and J are TRBV9 and TRBJ2-3; perhaps TRBD2 as D (6 bases). The CDR3 length is 14 residues. V shed 3 bases and J shed 2 bases, with 10 bases lying between them. Germline CDR1 is SGDLS and CDR2 is YYNGEE. CDR3 sequence (DNA): TGTGCCAGCAGCGCGTGGGGGGTCACAGATACGCAGTATTTT. This encodes CASSAWGVTDTQYF. Variable domain in full (rest from reference TRBV9 and TRBJ2-3): DSGVTQTPKHLITATGQRVTLRCSPRSGDLSVYWYQQSLDQGLQFLIQYYNGEERAKGNILERFSAQQFPDLHSELNLSSLELGDSALYFCASSAWGVTDTQYFGPGTRLTVL.

This clone was recorded a few times. This chain links TRBV28 with TRBJ1-2; D not resolved. The CDR3 has 11 residues. V lost 3 bases, J lost 7 bases, and 6 bases lay in between. Germline CDR1 and CDR2: MDHEN and SYDVKM. The CDR3 is CASSLGGGYTF. The CDR3 DNA is TGTGCCAGCAGTTTGGGAGGTGGCTACACCTTC.

This rearrangement joins TRBV12-5 to TRBJ2-7; no clear D. This CDR3 spans 14 amino acids. V lost 4 bases to trimming and J lost 4 bases, with 14 bases between them. The germline gives CDR1 LGHNT, CDR2 FRNRAP. CDR3 in amino acids: CASGYGPPLYEQYF. CDR3 nucleotides: TGTGCTAGTGGTTACGGGCCACCCCTGTACGAGCAGTACTTC. The complete variable domain, with remaining parts taken from reference TRBV12-5 and TRBJ2-7, reads DARVTQTPRHKVTEMGQEVTMRCQPILGHNTVFWYRQTMMQGLELLAYFRNRAPLDDSGMPKDRFSAEMPDATLATLKIQPSEPRDSAVYFCASGYGPPLYEQYFGPGTRLTVT.

The V and J genes are TRBV7-8 and TRBJ2-7; 8 nucleotides agree with TRBD2. CDR1 and CDR2 (germline): SGHVS, FQNEAQ. Trimming took 5 bases from V and 3 from J; bases not matched to a gene: 6. The CDR3 has 14 residues. The CDR3 spells CASSREGWDYEQYF. The CDR3 DNA follows: TGTGCCAGCAGCCGGGAGGGATGGGACTACGAGCAGTACTTC.

CDR3 sequence: CASSKPGKEQYF. The CDR3 coding sequence is TGTGCCAGCAGTAAACCGGGAAAAGAGCAGTACTTC. The chain combines TRBV6-5 with TRBJ2-7, with D perhaps TRBD2 (5 bases). Germline V CDR1 and CDR2: MNHEY, SVGAGI. The CDR3 is 12 residues long. V shed 5 bases and J shed 7 bases, with 12 bases lying between them.

The J gene is TRBJ2-7, the V gene TRBV6-6, with D tentatively TRBD1 (5 bases). Germline CDR1 MNHNY, CDR2 SVGAGI (reference sequence). With 0 bases removed from V and 6 bases from J, the gap between germline ends came to 15 bases. The CDR3 totals 15 residues. The CDR3 sequence: CASSYSKKGPGEQYF. CDR3 bases: TGTGCCAGCAGTTACTCCAAAAAGGGGCCTGGCGAGCAGTACTTC.

There are a few counts of this clone. The genes are TRBV2 and TRBJ1-2; TRBD1 is a possible D gene (6 bases). V dropped 6 bases and J dropped 8 bases, with 19 bases sitting between them. Germline V gene lookup returns CDR1 SNHLY and CDR2 FYNNEI. The CDR3 consists of 14 residues. The chain's CDR3 is CASREDSWGQGYTF. The CDR3 DNA reads TGTGCCAGCAGGGAGGACAGTTGGGGGCAGGGCTACACCTTC.

This clone was observed a handful of times. This chain links TRBV7-9 with TRBJ2-1; 7 nucleotides match TRBD2. CDR1 is SEHNR and CDR2 is FQNEAQ in the germline V gene (reference sequence). The V and J ends lost 1 base and 5 bases, in that order; junction bases with no gene match: 5. This CDR3 is built from 15 residues. The CDR3 reads CASSLGLAANNEQFF. The CDR3 region has the DNA TGTGCCAGCAGCTTAGGGCTAGCGGCGAACAATGAGCAGTTCTTC.

V usage is TRBV11-2 and J usage is TRBJ2-3; no clear D. The CDR3 runs 13 residues. Per germline, CDR1 SGHAT and CDR2 FQNNGV. V dropped 3 bases and J dropped 0 bases, with 4 bases sitting between them. CDR3 bases: TGTGCCAGCAGCTTTGGTAGCACAGATACGCAGTATTTT. This codes for CASSFGSTDTQYF.